The entry below describes one T cell receptor (beta chain). Its antigen is currently unknown. This sample is part of a study of T cell responses to AZD1222 COVID-19 vaccine. For the study at large: Second-dose intervals near 4 or 12 weeks were combined. Study-level findings and limits: Targeting of unmutated variant regions was reportedly seen in nearly half of spike-specific TCRs. White British people made up most donors, females outnumbered males, and clonal diversity was possibly underestimated. Repertoires were obtained only post-peak T cell response.

With 1 base removed from V and 0 bases from J, the gap between germline ends came to 10 bases. CDR3 length: 17 residues. Germline V CDR1 and CDR2: LNHNV, YYDKDF (reference sequence). The method was immunoSEQ multiplex PCR; TCRdb's version includes in-frame clones alone and lacks a portion of them. The repertoire holds roughly 120,000 clones, with approximately 85% as singletons. The sample was peripheral blood, taken on day 0 of AZD1222 vaccination. The sequence came from an adult in good health. V usage is TRBV15 and J usage is TRBJ2-6; D is ambiguous. CDR3 coding DNA: TGTGCCACCAGCAGAGGGGCAGAATTCTCTGGGGCCAACGTCCTGACTTTC. This sequence encodes CATSRGAEFSGANVLTF.